Listed below are T cell receptor beta chains from one sample, sequenced in a study of cytotoxic CD8 clonotypes in ibrutinib-treated CLL. TCRdb's copy holds only in-frame clones and misses some; the assay was immunoSEQ multiplex PCR. This sample has more than 200,000 clones; under 80% occur once, and the top ten carry 15%. The source was PBMCs, collected after 24 months of ibrutinib treatment. The receptors were sampled from a human donor with chronic lymphocytic leukemia. Both conserved end residues are part of each CDR3. Fields, in order: D gene, V gene, J gene, clone size, CDR3 DNA, CDR3 protein. D genes are given only for firm matches. Clone sizes are given selectively: once, few, many, or a class where the clone is expanded.

d_call: NA
v_call: TRBV7-2
j_call: TRBJ2-7
clone_size: NA
cdr3_nt: TGTGCCAGCAGCTTAGGGACCTCGTTACGTGAGCAGTACTTC
cdr3_aa: CASSLGTSLREQYF

d_call: NA
v_call: TRBV7-2
j_call: TRBJ1-1
clone_size: NA
cdr3_nt: TGTGCCAGCAGCTTATTCCTTACTGAAGCTTTCTTT
cdr3_aa: CASSLFLTEAFF

d_call: NA
v_call: TRBV29-1
j_call: TRBJ2-1
clone_size: NA
cdr3_nt: TGCAGCGTGAGGGACGGATCCTACAATGAGCAGTTCTTC
cdr3_aa: CSVRDGSYNEQFF

d_call: NA
v_call: TRBV27
j_call: TRBJ1-5
clone_size: NA
cdr3_nt: TGTGCCAGCAGTTTAGAGGGGTTGGGCAATCAGCCCCAGCATTTT
cdr3_aa: CASSLEGLGNQPQHF

d_call: NA
v_call: TRBV6-6
j_call: TRBJ2-1
clone_size: NA
cdr3_nt: TGTGCCAGCAGTTACTTAAGCGGCTACACCTACAATGAGCAGTTCTTC
cdr3_aa: CASSYLSGYTYNEQFF

d_call: NA
v_call: TRBV28
j_call: TRBJ1-5
clone_size: NA
cdr3_nt: TGTGCCAGCAGTTTAAGTAACGGCGGGGATCAGCCCCAGCATTTT
cdr3_aa: CASSLSNGGDQPQHF

d_call: TRBD1
v_call: TRBV29-1
j_call: TRBJ1-2
clone_size: few
cdr3_nt: TGCAGCGGGGTCGGACAGGGTAACTATGGCTACACCTTC
cdr3_aa: CSGVGQGNYGYTF

d_call: TRBD2
v_call: TRBV6-5
j_call: TRBJ2-7
clone_size: few
cdr3_nt: TGTGCCAGCAGTTTAGCGGGAACAGCGTTTGGCGAGCAGTACTTC
cdr3_aa: CASSLAGTAFGEQYF

d_call: TRBD1
v_call: TRBV4-3
j_call: TRBJ2-3
clone_size: once
cdr3_nt: TGCGCCAGCAGCCAAGGGTACAGGGGGCGCATCACAGATACGCAGTATTTT
cdr3_aa: CASSQGYRGRITDTQYF

d_call: TRBD2
v_call: TRBV7-2
j_call: TRBJ2-3
clone_size: NA
cdr3_nt: TGTGCCAGCAGCTTAAGGCCAGCGGGAGGGACAGATACGCAGTATTTT
cdr3_aa: CASSLRPAGGTDTQYF

d_call: NA
v_call: TRBV7-2
j_call: TRBJ2-1
clone_size: NA
cdr3_nt: TGTGCCAGCAGCCCGGGGACCCTCCGGGGTGAGCAGTTCTTC
cdr3_aa: CASSPGTLRGEQFF

d_call: NA
v_call: TRBV29-1
j_call: TRBJ2-2
clone_size: NA
cdr3_nt: TGCAGCGCCCCAAGGGGGGGCGGGGAGCTGTTTTTT
cdr3_aa: CSAPRGGGELFF

d_call: NA
v_call: TRBV27
j_call: TRBJ2-7
clone_size: NA
cdr3_nt: TGTGCCAGCAGTTTCCACAGGGACAACTACGAGCAGTACTTC
cdr3_aa: CASSFHRDNYEQYF

d_call: NA
v_call: TRBV27
j_call: TRBJ2-5
clone_size: NA
cdr3_nt: TGTGCCAGCAGTTTTCGTGGGGCCCAGTACTTC
cdr3_aa: CASSFRGAQYF

d_call: NA
v_call: TRBV6-5
j_call: TRBJ1-4
clone_size: NA
cdr3_nt: TGTGCCAGCAGTTACTCGGCAGTCCCCGAAAAACTGTTTTTT
cdr3_aa: CASSYSAVPEKLFF

d_call: NA
v_call: TRBV2
j_call: TRBJ2-1
clone_size: NA
cdr3_nt: TGTGCCTCCAGGGCCGTAGTAGCCCAGTTCTTC
cdr3_aa: CASRAVVAQFF

d_call: NA
v_call: TRBV6-5
j_call: TRBJ2-1
clone_size: NA
cdr3_nt: TGTGCCAGCAGTTGGACAGCTTACAATGAGCAGTTCTTC
cdr3_aa: CASSWTAYNEQFF

d_call: NA
v_call: TRBV28
j_call: TRBJ1-5
clone_size: NA
cdr3_nt: TGTGCCAGCAGTTCAGGACACAATCAGCCCCAGCATTTT
cdr3_aa: CASSSGHNQPQHF

d_call: NA
v_call: TRBV28
j_call: TRBJ2-7
clone_size: once
cdr3_nt: TGTGCCAGCAGCTTGACTAGGGCCCCTCCCTACGAGCAGTACTTC
cdr3_aa: CASSLTRAPPYEQYF

d_call: NA
v_call: TRBV16
j_call: TRBJ1-5
clone_size: NA
cdr3_nt: TGTGCCAGCAGCCAATCATTCGTTGTTGGTGGCAATCAGCCCCAGCATTTT
cdr3_aa: CASSQSFVVGGNQPQHF

d_call: TRBD2
v_call: TRBV11-3
j_call: TRBJ2-1
clone_size: NA
cdr3_nt: TGTGCCAGCAGCATCGGGACTAGCGGGAGGCCTTACAATGAGCAGTTCTTC
cdr3_aa: CASSIGTSGRPYNEQFF

d_call: NA
v_call: TRBV5-6
j_call: TRBJ2-7
clone_size: NA
cdr3_nt: TGTGCCAGCAGACCCACGGACGCGTCCGAGCAGTACTTC
cdr3_aa: CASRPTDASEQYF

d_call: NA
v_call: TRBV15
j_call: TRBJ1-2
clone_size: NA
cdr3_nt: TGTGCCACCAGCAGAGATAAGGGTGGCTACACCTTC
cdr3_aa: CATSRDKGGYTF

d_call: TRBD1
v_call: TRBV7-9
j_call: TRBJ2-7
clone_size: NA
cdr3_nt: TGTGCCAGCAGCTTGAACAGGGGGCCCTACGAGCAGTACTTC
cdr3_aa: CASSLNRGPYEQYF

d_call: NA
v_call: TRBV28
j_call: TRBJ2-7
clone_size: NA
cdr3_nt: NA
cdr3_aa: CASSSSAEGTYEQYF

d_call: NA
v_call: TRBV6-6
j_call: TRBJ2-7
clone_size: NA
cdr3_nt: TGTGCCAGCAAGGGAGCCCCTACGAACGAGCAGTACTTC
cdr3_aa: CASKGAPTNEQYF

d_call: NA
v_call: TRBV27
j_call: TRBJ2-3
clone_size: NA
cdr3_nt: TGTGCCAGCAGTTTGCGAGACACAGATACGCAGTATTTT
cdr3_aa: CASSLRDTDTQYF

d_call: NA
v_call: TRBV6-5
j_call: TRBJ1-5
clone_size: NA
cdr3_nt: TGTGCCAGCAGTTACTTTGGGGGCGGGCCCCAGCATTTT
cdr3_aa: CASSYFGGGPQHF

d_call: NA
v_call: TRBV4-2
j_call: TRBJ1-5
clone_size: NA
cdr3_nt: TGTGCCAGCAGCCAAGGGGACGAGTATCAGCCCCAGCATTTT
cdr3_aa: CASSQGDEYQPQHF

d_call: NA
v_call: TRBV5-1
j_call: TRBJ1-4
clone_size: NA
cdr3_nt: TGCGCCAGCAGCTTAGATACAGAGCCTAATGAAAAACTGTTTTTT
cdr3_aa: CASSLDTEPNEKLFF

d_call: NA
v_call: TRBV11-2
j_call: TRBJ2-7
clone_size: NA
cdr3_nt: TGTGCCAGCAGCCAGGGGACGGGAGACTACGAGCAGTACTTC
cdr3_aa: CASSQGTGDYEQYF

d_call: NA
v_call: TRBV14
j_call: TRBJ2-7
clone_size: few
cdr3_nt: TGTGCCAGCAGCCCCTGGGGGGACGAGCAGTACTTC
cdr3_aa: CASSPWGDEQYF

d_call: TRBD1
v_call: TRBV29-1
j_call: TRBJ1-4
clone_size: NA
cdr3_nt: TGCAGCGTCCTGACCGACAGGGGCGCTAATGAAAAACTGTTTTTT
cdr3_aa: CSVLTDRGANEKLFF

d_call: NA
v_call: TRBV9
j_call: TRBJ2-1
clone_size: NA
cdr3_nt: TGTGCCAGCAGCCCGTGGAGGGGGCGGAGATACAATGAGCAGTTCTTC
cdr3_aa: CASSPWRGRRYNEQFF

d_call: NA
v_call: TRBV7-8
j_call: TRBJ2-7
clone_size: NA
cdr3_nt: TGTGCCAGCAGCTTACTTCTCTCTCGGCCACCGTCCGAGCAGTACTTC
cdr3_aa: CASSLLLSRPPSEQYF

d_call: NA
v_call: TRBV5-1
j_call: TRBJ1-5
clone_size: NA
cdr3_nt: TGCGCCAGCAGTACCTCGTATGATCAGCCCCAGCATTTT
cdr3_aa: CASSTSYDQPQHF

d_call: NA
v_call: TRBV18
j_call: TRBJ1-1
clone_size: once
cdr3_nt: TGTGCCAGCTCGCTGACAGAAACGAACACTGAAGCTTTCTTT
cdr3_aa: CASSLTETNTEAFF

d_call: TRBD2
v_call: TRBV6-5
j_call: TRBJ2-1
clone_size: NA
cdr3_nt: TGTGCCAGCAGTTTGACTAGCGGGAAGGTCGATGAGCAGTTCTTC
cdr3_aa: CASSLTSGKVDEQFF

d_call: NA
v_call: TRBV28
j_call: TRBJ1-4
clone_size: NA
cdr3_nt: TGTGCCAGCAGATTGGGGGGGAATAATGAAAAACTGTTTTTT
cdr3_aa: CASRLGGNNEKLFF

d_call: NA
v_call: TRBV30
j_call: TRBJ1-1
clone_size: NA
cdr3_nt: TGTGCCTGGACTAGCAGGTGGGGGACTGAAGCTTTCTTT
cdr3_aa: CAWTSRWGTEAFF